These 8 T cell receptor beta chains were sequenced from one sample in a study of T cells in Graves' hyperthyroidism and ophthalmopathy. RNA transcripts provided the source from which TCR beta CDR3 regions were amplified. First-round RT-PCR targeting the TCR CDR3 was performed with the HTBI primer set. Via MiXCR, TCRdb re-called the multiplex PCR reads, giving one row per CDR3 protein. The sample lists hundreds of thousands of distinct CDR3 sequences; about 12% were seen once. Material for sequencing was blood. The source is a woman between 18 and 29 years old with Graves' hyperthyroidism.

V usage is TRBV29-1 and J usage is TRBJ2-1; 10 positions match TRBD2. Germline trimming cut 5 bases from V and 2 bases from J; bases unmatched to any gene: 6. The CDR3 contains 15 residues. CDR1 is SQVTM and CDR2 is ANQGSEA in the germline V gene. CDR3: CSVWASGSTYNEQFF. DNA of the CDR3: TGCAGCGTTTGGGCTAGCGGGAGTACCTACAATGAGCAGTTCTTC.

In its sample, this clonotype was seen many times. This chain joins TRBV6-2 or TRBV6-3 and TRBJ2-4; 9 nucleotides agree with TRBD1. The CDR3 loop spans 12 amino acids. Germline V gene lookup returns CDR1 MNHEY and CDR2 SVGEGT. Trimming at V came to 4 bases and at J to 9 bases, leaving 1 base not matched to a gene. Here the CDR3 DNA reads TGTGCCAGCAGTTGGACAGGGGTCATTCAGTACTTC. It encodes CASSWTGVIQYF.

This clonotype occurred a few times. The rearrangement uses TRBV6-4 and TRBJ1-1; D may be TRBD1 (5 bases). Trimming removed 2 bases at V and 11 bases at J, with 12 bases between. There are 12 residues in the CDR3. Per germline, CDR1 MRHNA and CDR2 SNTAGT. Here the CDR3 DNA reads TGTGCCAGCAGTGACATGGCAGGGCCGGCTTTCTTT. Protein sequence: CASSDMAGPAFF.

This clonotype was counted a few times. This chain joins TRBV7-2 and TRBJ2-5, with TRBD2 matching 11 bases. Trimming at V came to 5 bases and at J to 4 bases, leaving 12 bases not matched to a gene. Germline loops: CDR1 SGHTA, CDR2 FQGNSA. CDR3 length: 17 amino acids. The CDR3 region is CASSHLAGGGMGETQYF. The CDR3 coding sequence is TGTGCCAGCAGCCATCTAGCGGGGGGAGGTATGGGAGAGACCCAGTACTTC.

J is TRBJ1-4 and V is TRBV6-5; D possibly corresponds to TRBD1 (6 bases). V gave up 2 bases and J gave up 7 bases, with 14 bases separating them. The CDR3 runs to 15 residues. Germline V lookup: CDR1 MNHEY, CDR2 SVGAGI. CDR3 region: CASSYGGGRGEKLFF. CDR3 in DNA: TGTGCCAGCAGTTACGGGGGGGGCAGGGGTGAAAAACTGTTTTTT.

This chain uses TRBV5-6 with TRBJ1-1; D may be TRBD1 (5 bases). The CDR3 contains 15 residues. V was clipped by 5 bases and J by 4 bases, with 18 bases between them. Germline-derived CDR1 and CDR2 are SGHDT and YYEEEE. The CDR3 DNA reads as TGTGCCAGCAGGAGGACACTGGGGGAGTTCACTGAAGCTTTCTTT. Its translation is CASRRTLGEFTEAFF. Full variable domain (remainder filled in from reference TRBV5-6 and TRBJ1-1): DAGVTQSPTHLIKTRGQQVTLRCSPKSGHDTVSWYQQALGQGPQFIFQYYEEEERQRGNFPDRFSGHQFPNYSSELNVNALLLGDSALYLCASRRTLGEFTEAFFGQGTRLTVV.

At least ten counts were recorded for this clonotype. V is TRBV20-1 and J is TRBJ2-2, with D perhaps matching TRBD1 (5 bases). The CDR3 consists of 14 residues. CDR1 DFQATT and CDR2 SNEGSKA come from the germline V gene (reference sequence). V was clipped by 4 bases and J by 6 bases, with 15 bases between them. CDR3 nucleotides: TGCAGTGCTATACGTAGGGGTCAGGCCGGGGAGCTGTTTTTT. Translating gives CSAIRRGQAGELFF.

This clonotype was picked up many times. J is TRBJ2-7 and V is TRBV11-2; possibly TRBD2 for D (5 bases). The germline gives CDR1 SGHAT, CDR2 FQNNGV. There are 14 residues in the CDR3. V lost 5 bases, J lost 0 bases, and 11 bases lay in between. The CDR3 DNA follows: TGTGCCAGCAGCCGAGAGAGCGGCTCCTACGAGCAGTACTTC. This gives the protein CASSRESGSYEQYF.